One sample yielded the 4 T cell receptor beta chains listed below, sequenced in a study of blood T cell repertoires in COVID-19. Some clones are missing from TCRdb's copy, which holds only in-frame ones; the method was immunoSEQ multiplex PCR. The sample holds approximately 490,000 clones; approximately 90% are singletons and the top ten take approximately 8%. The sequenced sample consisted of PBMCs or T cells enriched from blood (not recorded which). The origin of the receptors is a woman aged 60-75 years who had recovered from COVID-19.

The genes are TRBV2 and TRBJ2-1; 10 bases are shared with TRBD2. The CDR3 is 13 amino acids. Germline CDR1 is SNHLY and CDR2 is FYNNEI. V dropped 8 bases and J dropped 16; count of bases not matched to a gene: 14. The CDR3 DNA is TGTGCCAGCGGGATAGCGGGGGGACCCCTCCCTTTCTTC. Amino acids: CASGIAGGPLPFF.

The chain has TRBV5-1 and TRBJ2-3, with TRBD1 matching 7 bases. The junction had 5 bases not matched to a gene; V was cut back by 2 bases and J by 2 bases. Per germline, CDR1 SGHRS and CDR2 YFSETQ. The CDR3 has 15 residues. CDR3 sequence: CASSFRGTVTDTQYF. The CDR3 DNA reads TGCGCCAGCAGCTTCAGGGGGACAGTCACAGATACGCAGTATTTT.

The rearrangement links TRBV19 to TRBJ2-5; TRBD2 matches 7 bases. The CDR3 covers 14 residues. Germline V gene sequence: CDR1 LNHDA, CDR2 SQIVND (reference sequence). Unmatched junction bases numbered 13, after V lost 10 bases and J lost 5 bases. The CDR3 sequence is CATRDFGRGETQYF. The CDR3 DNA reads TGTGCCACCAGGGATTTTGGGCGGGGGGAGACCCAGTACTTC.

A word on this clone: Other DNA sequences in this specimen translate into the identical CDR3. V and J are TRBV4-1 and TRBJ1-5, with D unclear. Per germline, CDR1 MGHRA and CDR2 YSYEKL. This CDR3 is 14 amino acids long. V was pared by 3 bases and J by 4 bases, with 10 bases between. CDR3 residues: CASSQRITNQPQHF. CDR3 nucleotide sequence: TGCGCCAGCAGCCAGAGGATCACTAATCAGCCCCAGCATTTT.